This TCR beta chain is drawn from a study of tumor and adjacent non-tumor tissue in lung cancer. Study at large: Aged roughly 30 to 76 years, patients included 9 to 11 men and 4 to 6 women with stage I to III disease.

The CDR3 spans 17 residues. CDR1 is SNHLY, CDR2 FYNNEI, per germline. The trim removed 7 bases at V and 0 bases at J, leaving 14 bases unmatched. Findings and limits, study-wide: Significantly higher TCR diversity was found in tumor than normal lung. In normal lung, the top 100 clones were significantly more dominant than in tumor.

A modified ARM-PCR protocol with three rounds of nested PCR amplified TCRbeta. TCRdb ran MiXCR on the multiplex PCR reads and lists one entry per CDR3 protein. The sample records 35,000 to 55,000 distinct CDR3 sequences, roughly two thirds being singletons. No cell sorting was done before RNA was extracted from the tissue. The normal lung tissue was taken more than 3 cm from the tumor edge. Donors were chemotherapy-naive, newly diagnosed lung cancer surgical patients in China, August–late 2014. A note on this clonotype: Its antigen is still unknown.

The sequenced sample was distant non-tumor lung tissue. The chain couples TRBV2 to TRBJ2-7; 8 nucleotides match TRBD2. This TCR came from a middle-aged woman with non-small cell lung cancer. CDR3: CASKKLAGGMGSYEQYF. DNA for the CDR3: TGTGCCAGCAAGAAGTTGGCGGGGGGCATGGGCTCCTACGAGCAGTACTTC.